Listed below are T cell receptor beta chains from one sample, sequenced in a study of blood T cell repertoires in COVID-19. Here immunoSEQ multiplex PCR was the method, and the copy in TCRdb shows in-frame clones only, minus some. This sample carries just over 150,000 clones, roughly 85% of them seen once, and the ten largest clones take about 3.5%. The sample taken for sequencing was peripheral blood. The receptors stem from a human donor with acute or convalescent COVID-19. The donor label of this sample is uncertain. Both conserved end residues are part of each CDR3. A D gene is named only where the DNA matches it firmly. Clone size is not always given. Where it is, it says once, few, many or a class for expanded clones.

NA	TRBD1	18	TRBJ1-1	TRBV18	TGTGCCAGCTCACTTCTCTCCGGGACAGGGATAGGGGTCACTGAAGCTTTCTTT	CASSLLSGTGIGVTEAFF
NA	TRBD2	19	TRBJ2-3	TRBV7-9	TGTGCCAGCACCAAAGCAGCGTCGCGGGGGGCCTTCCTTGGAGATACGCAGTATTTT	CASTKAASRGAFLGDTQYF
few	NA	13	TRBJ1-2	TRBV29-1	TGCAGCGTTGAAAGGGGTCGCGACAGAGGCTACACCTTC	CSVERGRDRGYTF
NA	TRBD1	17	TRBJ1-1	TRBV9	TGTGCCAGCAGCGTAGAACGAGGGGGCATAATGAACACTGAAGCTTTCTTT	CASSVERGGIMNTEAFF
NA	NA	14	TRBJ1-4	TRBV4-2	TGTGCCAGCAGCCAAGGGGCAGCTAATGAAAAACTGTTTTTT	CASSQGAANEKLFF
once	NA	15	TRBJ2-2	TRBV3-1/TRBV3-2	TGTGCCAGCAGCCCAGAGCCTTCACAGTCCGGGGAGCTGTTTTTT	CASSPEPSQSGELFF
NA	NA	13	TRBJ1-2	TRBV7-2	TGTGCCAGCAGCTTAGATCGGGGAGGCGGCTACACCTTC	CASSLDRGGGYTF
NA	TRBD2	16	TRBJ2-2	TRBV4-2	TGTGCCAGCAGCCCCGGGAGCGGGGGCCGCACCGGGGAGCTGTTTTTT	CASSPGSGGRTGELFF
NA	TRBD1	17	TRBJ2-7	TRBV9	TGTGCCAGCAGCGTGCCTGACAGGGCATTTTTAGGCTACGAGCAGTACTTC	CASSVPDRAFLGYEQYF
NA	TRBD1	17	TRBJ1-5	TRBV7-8	TGTGCCAGCAGCCTCGGAGGGACAGTATATGGCAATCAGCCCCAGCATTTT	CASSLGGTVYGNQPQHF
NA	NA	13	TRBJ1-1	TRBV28	TGTGCCAGTCATATACAGGGAAGGACTGAAGCTTTCTTT	CASHIQGRTEAFF
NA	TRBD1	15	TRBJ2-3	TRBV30	TGTGCCGGCCGGGACAGGGGGCGCCTCACAGATACGCAGTATTTT	CAGRDRGRLTDTQYF
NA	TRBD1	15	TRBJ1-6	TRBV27	TGTGCCAGCAGCCCTCTGGGGACAGGAAATTCACCCCTCCACTTT	CASSPLGTGNSPLHF
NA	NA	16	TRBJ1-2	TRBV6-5	TGTGCCAGCAGTTACGCCCGTCGGACACCCACTGGAAGCTACACCTTC	CASSYARRTPTGSYTF
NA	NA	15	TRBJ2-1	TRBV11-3	TGTGCCAGCAGCTTAGGAGGGCCCGCGGACAATGAGCAGTTCTTC	CASSLGGPADNEQFF
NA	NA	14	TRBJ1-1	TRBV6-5	TGTGCCAGCACCCCCGAGGTACCTAACACTGAAGCTTTCTTT	CASTPEVPNTEAFF
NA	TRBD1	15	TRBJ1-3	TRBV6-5	TGTGCCAGTTCCCGACAGGGGGTATCTGGAAACACCATATATTTT	CASSRQGVSGNTIYF
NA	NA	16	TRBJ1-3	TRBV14	TGTGCCAGCAGCCAAGTCGGGATGAGCTCTGGAAACACCATATATTTT	CASSQVGMSSGNTIYF
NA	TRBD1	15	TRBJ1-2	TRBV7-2	TGTGCCAGCAGCGCAACAGGGGCCGTTAACTATGGCTACACCTTC	CASSATGAVNYGYTF
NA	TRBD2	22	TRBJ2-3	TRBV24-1	TGTGCCACCAGTGCTAGGGGTCGGACTAGCGGGGGGTTCTTACGGTTATGCGCGACGCAGTATTTT	CATSARGRTSGGFLRLCATQYF
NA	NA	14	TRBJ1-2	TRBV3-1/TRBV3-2	TGTGCCAGCAGCCTTCCAGGGGATAAGGTGGGCTACACCTTC	CASSLPGDKVGYTF
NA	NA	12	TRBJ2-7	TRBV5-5	TGTGCCAGCAGAGGAACGGAGGGTTTAACCTACTTC	CASRGTEGLTYF
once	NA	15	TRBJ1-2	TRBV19	TGTGCCAGTAGTATAGATCTAACAGACGTCTATGGCTACACCTTC	CASSIDLTDVYGYTF
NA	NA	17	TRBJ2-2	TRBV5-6	TGTGCCAGCAGCGAATATTACAGGATGACGAACACCGGGGAGCTGTTTTTT	CASSEYYRMTNTGELFF
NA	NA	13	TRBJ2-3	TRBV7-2	TGTGCCAGCAGCCCACAACGAACAGATACGCAGTATTTT	CASSPQRTDTQYF
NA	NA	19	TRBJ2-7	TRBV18	TGTGCCAGCTCACCAAATCCTGCTGCAGGACAAAGGAACTCCTACGAGCAGTACTTC	CASSPNPAAGQRNSYEQYF
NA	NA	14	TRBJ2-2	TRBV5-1	TGCGCCAGCAGTTCCGACAGGAACACCGGGGAGCTGTTTTTT	CASSSDRNTGELFF
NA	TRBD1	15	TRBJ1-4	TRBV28	TGTGCCAGCACCTTAGGGGGACAGGGGGCTGAAAAACTGTTTTTT	CASTLGGQGAEKLFF
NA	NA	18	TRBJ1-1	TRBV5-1	TGCGCCAGCAGCTTGGCTCCAGGTCTGAGTCCTACGAACACTGAAGCTTTCTTT	CASSLAPGLSPTNTEAFF
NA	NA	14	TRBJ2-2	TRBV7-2	TGTGCCAGCAGCGTCGGGACTGCCACCGGGGAGCTGTTTTTT	CASSVGTATGELFF
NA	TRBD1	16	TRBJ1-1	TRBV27	TGTGCCAGCAGTTTCTTGGGACAGTACATGAACACTGAAGCTTTCTTT	CASSFLGQYMNTEAFF
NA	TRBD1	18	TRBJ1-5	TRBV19	TGTGCCAGTAGTTGGGACAGCTGGGGCCAAAGGATCAATCAGCCCCAGCATTTT	CASSWDSWGQRINQPQHF
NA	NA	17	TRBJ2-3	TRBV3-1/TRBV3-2	TGTGCCAGCAGCCTTTTTCGGGGGAGCCCTAGCACAGATACGCAGTATTTT	CASSLFRGSPSTDTQYF
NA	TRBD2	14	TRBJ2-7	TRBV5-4	TGTGCCACCCGGACTAGCGGGGGACCATACGAGCAGTACTTC	CATRTSGGPYEQYF
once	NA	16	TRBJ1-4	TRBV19	TGTGCCAGTAGTATAGGACGGACGGGAAAAAATGAAAAACTGTTTTTT	CASSIGRTGKNEKLFF
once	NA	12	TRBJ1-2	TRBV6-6	TGTGCCAGCAGTTACTCTGCGGTCGGCTACACCTTC	CASSYSAVGYTF
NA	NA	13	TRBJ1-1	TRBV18	TGTGCCAGCTCACCGACAGAAAACACTGAAGCTTTCTTT	CASSPTENTEAFF
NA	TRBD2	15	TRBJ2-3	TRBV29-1	TGCAGCGTTGAAGGCGGACTAGTTAGCACAGATACGCAGTATTTT	CSVEGGLVSTDTQYF
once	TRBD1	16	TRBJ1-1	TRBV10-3	TGTGCCATCAGTGAGGAGTTTGGGACAGCGAACACTGAAGCTTTCTTT	CAISEEFGTANTEAFF
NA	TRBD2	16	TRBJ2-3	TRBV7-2	TGTGCCAGCAGCCCAAGGCGGCTAGCGGGGGGAGATACGCAGTATTTT	CASSPRRLAGGDTQYF
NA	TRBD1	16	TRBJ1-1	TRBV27	TGTGCCAGCAGTTTTAGGGGGACAGGCGCTTCTCTCGAAGCTTTCTTT	CASSFRGTGASLEAFF